A selection of T cell receptor beta chains follows, all from one sample in a study of vaccination and CD4 T cells after COVID-19. Which antigens these TCRs recognize remains unknown. Each CDR3 protein is one row after TCRdb ran MiXCR on the PCR reads. The table lists more than 10,000 distinct CDR3 sequences, roughly 27% of them singletons, with around 16% in the top ten. This sample comprised CD4+ T cells from blood, cultured in vitro, obtained after SARS-CoV-2 vaccination. Receptor source: a human donor who had recovered from COVID-19. Each CDR3 is given with its conserved first and last residue. D genes are given only for firm matches. Clone size is shown for a subset of rows, as once, few, many or a class of expanded clone.

D gene: .
J gene: TRBJ1-1
V gene: TRBV19
clone size: .
CDR3 protein: CASSIIVAGEAFF
CDR3 DNA: TGTGCCAGTAGTATCATTGTGGCGGGGGAAGCTTTCTTT

D gene: .
J gene: TRBJ2-2
V gene: TRBV15
clone size: .
CDR3 protein: CATSREISTGELFF
CDR3 DNA: TGTGCCACCAGCAGAGAAATAAGCACCGGGGAGCTGTTTTTT

D gene: .
J gene: TRBJ1-1
V gene: TRBV7-2
clone size: few
CDR3 protein: CASSFQQGLNTEAFF
CDR3 DNA: TGTGCCAGCAGCTTCCAACAGGGCCTGAACACTGAAGCTTTCTTT

D gene: .
J gene: TRBJ2-1
V gene: TRBV19
clone size: .
CDR3 protein: CASSIVGLPGEQFF
CDR3 DNA: TGTGCCAGTAGTATAGTTGGGCTCCCCGGTGAGCAGTTCTTC

D gene: TRBD1
J gene: TRBJ2-1
V gene: TRBV28
clone size: .
CDR3 protein: CATCAAWDSSYNEQFF
CDR3 DNA: TGTGCCACCTGCGCGGCTTGGGACAGCTCCTACAATGAGCAGTTCTTC

D gene: .
J gene: TRBJ2-7
V gene: TRBV28
clone size: .
CDR3 protein: CASGHSHEQYF
CDR3 DNA: TGTGCCAGCGGGCACAGCCACGAGCAGTACTTC

D gene: .
J gene: TRBJ2-4
V gene: TRBV19
clone size: few
CDR3 protein: CASSIGTGGAKNIQYF
CDR3 DNA: TGTGCCAGTAGTATAGGTACCGGTGGAGCCAAAAACATTCAGTACTTC

D gene: .
J gene: TRBJ2-6
V gene: TRBV18
clone size: .
CDR3 protein: CASSSTDSGANVLTF
CDR3 DNA: TGTGCCAGCTCATCGACAGACTCTGGGGCCAACGTCCTGACTTTC

D gene: .
J gene: TRBJ2-1
V gene: TRBV5-1
clone size: .
CDR3 protein: CASSGGRSSYNEQFF
CDR3 DNA: TGCGCCAGCAGCGGGGGCCGCAGCTCCTACAATGAGCAGTTCTTC

D gene: .
J gene: TRBJ2-1
V gene: TRBV7-9
clone size: .
CDR3 protein: CASSLAEQFF
CDR3 DNA: TGTGCCAGCAGCTTGGCAGAGCAGTTCTTC

D gene: .
J gene: TRBJ2-2
V gene: TRBV7-3
clone size: few
CDR3 protein: CASSLGTIGTGELFF
CDR3 DNA: TGTGCCAGCAGCTTAGGGACGATTGGGACCGGGGAGCTGTTTTTT

D gene: .
J gene: TRBJ2-7
V gene: TRBV12-3/TRBV12-4
clone size: .
CDR3 protein: CASSFVTFRDYEQYF
CDR3 DNA: TGTGCCAGCAGTTTCGTGACTTTCAGGGACTACGAGCAGTACTTC

D gene: .
J gene: TRBJ1-1
V gene: TRBV7-3
clone size: large
CDR3 protein: CASSPYLNTEAFF
CDR3 DNA: TGTGCCAGCAGCCCCTATTTGAACACTGAAGCTTTCTTT

D gene: TRBD2
J gene: TRBJ2-7
V gene: TRBV7-2
clone size: .
CDR3 protein: CASSFKLAGVYEQYF
CDR3 DNA: TGTGCCAGCAGCTTTAAACTAGCGGGAGTATACGAGCAGTACTTC

D gene: .
J gene: TRBJ2-7
V gene: TRBV6-5
clone size: few
CDR3 protein: CASSYAQGYEQYF
CDR3 DNA: TGTGCCAGCAGCTACGCACAGGGTTACGAGCAGTACTTC

D gene: TRBD2
J gene: TRBJ2-5
V gene: TRBV5-1
clone size: .
CDR3 protein: CASSSHLAGGETQYF
CDR3 DNA: TGCGCCAGCAGCTCACATCTAGCGGGGGGGGAGACCCAGTACTTC

D gene: .
J gene: TRBJ2-7
V gene: TRBV7-8
clone size: .
CDR3 protein: CASSFIINLKRDEQYF
CDR3 DNA: TGTGCCAGCAGCTTCATCATAAATCTCAAGCGGGACGAGCAGTACTTC

D gene: .
J gene: TRBJ1-4
V gene: TRBV2
clone size: .
CDR3 protein: CASSRGATNEKLFF
CDR3 DNA: TGTGCCAGCAGCCGAGGTGCAACTAATGAAAAACTGTTTTTT

D gene: TRBD1
J gene: TRBJ1-5
V gene: TRBV20-1
clone size: few
CDR3 protein: CSAPGQGAPSNQPQHF
CDR3 DNA: TGCAGTGCCCCGGGACAGGGGGCGCCGAGCAATCAGCCCCAGCATTTT

D gene: .
J gene: TRBJ2-7
V gene: TRBV27
clone size: .
CDR3 protein: CASITLRGAYEQYF
CDR3 DNA: TGTGCCAGCATCACCCTTCGGGGAGCCTACGAGCAGTACTTC

D gene: .
J gene: TRBJ2-3
V gene: TRBV12-3/TRBV12-4
clone size: .
CDR3 protein: CASSGALYGDTQYF
CDR3 DNA: TGTGCCAGCAGTGGGGCTTTGTACGGTGATACGCAGTATTTT

D gene: .
J gene: TRBJ2-3
V gene: TRBV19
clone size: .
CDR3 protein: CASSIRQETDTQYF
CDR3 DNA: TGTGCCAGTAGTATAAGGCAGGAAACAGATACGCAGTATTTT

D gene: .
J gene: TRBJ2-4
V gene: TRBV19
clone size: few
CDR3 protein: CASSSADSRLAKNIQYF
CDR3 DNA: TGTGCCAGTAGTAGTGCGGACAGCCGCCTGGCCAAAAACATTCAGTACTTC

D gene: .
J gene: TRBJ1-4
V gene: TRBV7-9
clone size: .
CDR3 protein: CASSLGFQGKEKLFF
CDR3 DNA: TGTGCCAGCAGCTTAGGTTTCCAGGGTAAGGAAAAACTGTTTTTT

D gene: .
J gene: TRBJ1-1
V gene: TRBV7-8
clone size: .
CDR3 protein: CASSSVRTGVGTEAFF
CDR3 DNA: TGTGCCAGCAGCTCAGTCAGGACGGGTGTAGGCACTGAAGCTTTCTTT

D gene: TRBD2
J gene: TRBJ2-1
V gene: TRBV4-3
clone size: .
CDR3 protein: CASSQDQSSGAYNEQFF
CDR3 DNA: TGCGCCAGCAGCCAAGACCAGAGTAGCGGGGCCTACAATGAGCAGTTCTTC

D gene: TRBD2
J gene: TRBJ2-3
V gene: TRBV11-1
clone size: few
CDR3 protein: CASSLARASGRAGTQYF
CDR3 DNA: TGTGCCAGCAGCTTAGCTCGGGCTAGCGGGAGGGCCGGTACGCAGTATTTT

D gene: .
J gene: TRBJ1-1
V gene: TRBV6-5
clone size: few
CDR3 protein: CASSYSYRTMNTEAFF
CDR3 DNA: TGTGCCAGCAGTTACTCGTACCGGACAATGAACACTGAAGCTTTCTTT

D gene: .
J gene: TRBJ2-3
V gene: TRBV7-3
clone size: few
CDR3 protein: CASSPKLRGGTDTQYF
CDR3 DNA: TGTGCCAGCAGCCCGAAATTGAGGGGTGGCACAGATACGCAGTATTTT

D gene: .
J gene: TRBJ1-3
V gene: TRBV29-1
clone size: .
CDR3 protein: CSLRGDNSGNTIYF
CDR3 DNA: TGCAGCTTACGAGGGGACAACTCTGGAAACACCATATATTTT

D gene: .
J gene: TRBJ2-1
V gene: TRBV7-8
clone size: .
CDR3 protein: CASSSRTDLVGNEQFF
CDR3 DNA: TGTGCCAGCAGCTCTAGGACAGACTTAGTCGGTAATGAGCAGTTCTTC

D gene: TRBD1
J gene: TRBJ2-2
V gene: TRBV7-9
clone size: few
CDR3 protein: CASSWDRGSLTGELFF
CDR3 DNA: TGTGCCAGCAGCTGGGACAGGGGGTCCCTTACCGGGGAGCTGTTTTTT

D gene: .
J gene: TRBJ1-2
V gene: TRBV28
clone size: few
CDR3 protein: CATDPRGVNGYTF
CDR3 DNA: TGTGCCACCGATCCTAGGGGGGTAAATGGCTACACCTTC

D gene: .
J gene: TRBJ1-5
V gene: TRBV6-2/TRBV6-3
clone size: .
CDR3 protein: CASSYGVLRGKPQPQHF
CDR3 DNA: TGTGCCAGCAGTTACGGTGTACTTAGAGGGAAACCTCAGCCCCAGCATTTT

D gene: TRBD1
J gene: TRBJ2-7
V gene: TRBV19
clone size: few
CDR3 protein: CATRTGGGSHEQYF
CDR3 DNA: TGTGCCACCCGGACAGGGGGCGGGAGCCACGAGCAGTACTTC

D gene: TRBD1
J gene: TRBJ2-7
V gene: TRBV6-1
clone size: .
CDR3 protein: CASRPPGTGSYEQYF
CDR3 DNA: TGTGCCAGCAGACCCCCGGGGACAGGGTCGTACGAGCAGTACTTC

D gene: .
J gene: TRBJ1-1
V gene: TRBV7-9
clone size: few
CDR3 protein: CASSPHGQGNTEAFF
CDR3 DNA: TGTGCCAGCAGCCCCCACGGGCAGGGGAACACTGAAGCTTTCTTT

D gene: TRBD1
J gene: TRBJ1-5
V gene: TRBV25-1
clone size: .
CDR3 protein: CASSGGQNQPQHF
CDR3 DNA: TGTGCCAGCAGTGGGGGACAGAATCAGCCCCAGCATTTT

D gene: .
J gene: TRBJ1-2
V gene: TRBV19
clone size: few
CDR3 protein: CASSPRTEIYGYTF
CDR3 DNA: TGTGCCAGTAGTCCGAGGACAGAAATCTATGGCTACACCTTC

D gene: .
J gene: TRBJ1-2
V gene: TRBV6-5
clone size: .
CDR3 protein: CASSYERKGGYTF
CDR3 DNA: TGTGCCAGCAGTTACGAGAGGAAAGGTGGCTACACCTTC

D gene: TRBD1
J gene: TRBJ2-7
V gene: TRBV24-1
clone size: .
CDR3 protein: CATRTGQASSYEQYF
CDR3 DNA: TGTGCCACCAGGACGGGACAGGCGAGCTCCTACGAGCAGTACTTC

D gene: .
J gene: TRBJ2-7
V gene: TRBV2
clone size: .
CDR3 protein: CASKEVRAGYEQYF
CDR3 DNA: TGTGCCAGCAAAGAGGTCAGGGCCGGCTACGAGCAGTACTTC

D gene: .
J gene: TRBJ1-5
V gene: TRBV7-2
clone size: .
CDR3 protein: CASSLYQTGGNQPQHF
CDR3 DNA: TGTGCCAGCAGCCTCTACCAGACAGGTGGCAATCAGCCCCAGCATTTT

D gene: .
J gene: TRBJ2-5
V gene: TRBV5-1
clone size: .
CDR3 protein: CASSGRLEETQYF
CDR3 DNA: TGCGCCAGCAGCGGACGACTAGAGGAGACCCAGTACTTC

D gene: TRBD2
J gene: TRBJ2-1
V gene: TRBV5-4
clone size: .
CDR3 protein: CASSLGVAGRAGNEQFF
CDR3 DNA: TGTGCCAGCAGCTTGGGAGTGGCCGGGAGGGCTGGCAATGAGCAGTTCTTC

D gene: .
J gene: TRBJ1-5
V gene: TRBV6-1
clone size: few
CDR3 protein: CASSEAGGKGQPQHF
CDR3 DNA: TGTGCCAGCAGTGAGGCGGGGGGCAAGGGTCAGCCCCAGCATTTT

D gene: TRBD2
J gene: TRBJ2-7
V gene: TRBV20-1
clone size: .
CDR3 protein: CSARPGTSGTDEQYF
CDR3 DNA: TGCAGTGCGAGGCCCGGGACTAGCGGGACCGACGAGCAGTACTTC

D gene: .
J gene: TRBJ2-3
V gene: TRBV7-2
clone size: .
CDR3 protein: CASSLGDSSDTQYF
CDR3 DNA: TGTGCCAGCAGCTTGGGCGACTCATCAGATACGCAGTATTTT

D gene: .
J gene: TRBJ1-3
V gene: TRBV2
clone size: .
CDR3 protein: CASSQEGTGNTIYF
CDR3 DNA: TGTGCCAGCAGCCAAGAGGGAACTGGAAACACCATATATTTT